The clone carrying this T cell receptor beta chain was recorded at least ten times. Library construction for TCR beta used iRepertoire HTBI primers and Arm-PCR of CDR3 regions. MiXCR, applied by TCRdb to the multiplex PCR reads, yields one record per CDR3 protein. This table has hundreds of thousands of distinct CDR3 sequences, roughly 13% appearing once. The CDR3 totals 13 residues. Germline CDR1 and CDR2: SGHTS and YDEGEE. V lost 2 bases and J lost 2, with 7 bases in between. Time point given: newly diagnosed GD, antithyroid drugs for less than 3 months. The authors made the TCR library using RNA they extracted from PBMCs. This specimen belongs to a study of regulatory T cells in long-lasting Graves disease. Study summary: Freshly diagnosed Graves' patients had used antithyroid drugs for under 3 months.

The sample was also reused in another study, on T cells in Graves' hyperthyroidism and ophthalmopathy. As reported in that work: The study enrolled patients aged 18 to 65 with newly diagnosed hyperthyroidism of under 2 months' duration.

The clonotype originates from a man aged 30 to 45 with Graves disease. The chain has TRBV5-8 and TRBJ2-5; D not certain. This material consisted of peripheral blood mononuclear cells (PBMCs), taken at new diagnosis, from a patient treated with antithyroid drugs. CDR3 loop: CASSFNQQETQYF. CDR3 DNA: TGTGCCAGCAGCTTTAACCAACAAGAGACCCAGTACTTC.